This T cell receptor (beta chain) derives from a study of blood T cell repertoires in COVID-19. Turning to the study itself: The United States, Italy and Spain supplied acute and convalescent COVID-19 samples. T cells, B-cell-depleted T cells, or PBMCs supplied cDNA or gDNA.

This clone showed up just once. Authors' methods: Cell counts per sample came from amplifying reference gene primers. This table comes from immunoSEQ multiplex PCR, and its TCRdb copy is limited to in-frame clones, with some not included. That table furnishes V, J and clone size, whereas the DNA furnished D and trimming. The data hold around 100,000 clones, with more than 85% observed a single time. J gave up 6 bases and V 2 bases, and 7 bases lay outside the gene matches. CDR3 length: 15 amino acids. Germline V gene lookup returns CDR1 MNHEY and CDR2 SMNVEV (reference sequence). The V and J genes are TRBV27 and TRBJ2-3; 8 bases line up with TRBD2. Sequenced material: peripheral blood. The receptor was derived from a man between 25 and 39 years old in a cohort sampled during active COVID-19. CDR3 DNA: TGTGCCAGCAGTTTAGCGGGGGGATACTCGGATACGCAGTATTTT. Protein sequence: CASSLAGGYSDTQYF.